This T cell receptor (beta chain) was found in a study of cytomegalovirus exposure and HLA in healthy donors. Overall study findings and caveats: A previous analysis found most TCR beta V segments productive roughly 90% or roughly 30% of the time. Reports state that TCR beta sequences accurately predicted most subjects' HLA-A and HLA-B alleles. There were around 160 TCR beta chains listed as cytomegalovirus-associated.

The CDR3 contains 15 residues. The germline V gene encodes CDR1 SEHNR and CDR2 FQNEAQ (reference sequence). The PCR was carried out with 60 Vbeta primers and 13 Jbeta primers. Profiling relied on immunoSEQ multiplex PCR, and the TCRdb table lists in-frame clones only, not all of them. The sample lists 150,000 to 250,000 clones, 85% occurring once. As regards this clone: No antigen is known for it. At one of its ends the junction is not consistent with the germline gene, which may arise from a read error.

The TCR originated in a woman in her forties or fifties in good health and CMV-seronegative. What was sequenced was PBMCs. This chain uses TRBV7-9 with TRBJ2-4; 7 bases line up with TRBD1. CDR3 region: CSSSPSGTVENIQYF. CDR3 bases: TGTTCCAGCAGCCCCTCCGGGACAGTGGAAAACATTCAGTACTTC. Variable domain in full (rest from reference TRBV7-9 and TRBJ2-4): DTGVSQNPRHKITKRGQNVTFRCDPISEHNRLYWYRQTLGQGPEFLTYFQNEAQLEKSRLLSDRFSAERPKGSFSTLEIQRTEQGDSAMYLCSSSPSGTVENIQYFGAGTRLSVL.